What follows are 24 T cell receptor beta chains derived from one specimen sequenced in a study of cytomegalovirus exposure and HLA in healthy donors. The PCR was carried out with 60 Vbeta primers and 13 Jbeta primers. Measured with immunoSEQ multiplex PCR; TCRdb has only the in-frame clones, and not every one. The sample holds tens of thousands of clones, roughly 79% seen once. Specimen: PBMCs. These receptors were taken from a man over 45 in good health and CMV-seronegative.

This chain joins TRBV5-1 and TRBJ2-5, with 8 nucleotides matching TRBD2. V shed 0 bases and J 5 bases; nucleotides not matched to a gene: 9. CDR3 length equals 16 residues. CDR1 SGHRS and CDR2 YFSETQ come from the germline V gene. In DNA, the CDR3 is TGCGCCAGCAGCTTGGGGACGGGAGGGATCCCCGAGACCCAGTACTTC. This translates into CASSLGTGGIPETQYF.

The rearrangement joins TRBV5-1 to TRBJ1-1, with D perhaps TRBD1 (6 bases). Per the germline V gene, CDR1 is SGHRS and CDR2 is YFSETQ. V was cut by 0 bases and J by 7 bases, with 10 bases left in between. The CDR3 is 13 residues long. Here the CDR3 reads CASSLGGQREAFF. CDR3 nucleotides: TGCGCCAGCAGCTTGGGTGGACAGCGTGAAGCTTTCTTT.

This chain links TRBV29-1 with TRBJ2-3; unclear D gene. The CDR3 has 10 amino acids. Per germline, CDR1 SQVTM and CDR2 ANQGSEA. Between the trimmed V and J ends, which lost 8 bases and 0 bases, there was a span of 3 bases. DNA for the CDR3: TGCAGCACTAGCACAGATACGCAGTATTTT. Amino acid sequence: CSTSTDTQYF.

The chain links TRBV19 to TRBJ1-5; no firm D call. The length of the CDR3 is 14 residues. Trimming stripped 5 bases from V and 4 bases from J, with 12 bases between. In germline, CDR1 is LNHDA, CDR2 SQIVND (reference sequence). The CDR3 DNA is TGTGCCAGTAGTCCCCGACAAGATAATCAGCCCCAGCATTTT. Protein sequence: CASSPRQDNQPQHF.

This clone appeared a single time. CDR3 nucleotides: TGTGCCAGCTCGTACGACAGGGGGGACTATGGCTACACCTTC. It is translated as CASSYDRGDYGYTF. The V gene is TRBV18, the J gene TRBJ1-2; TRBD1 matches at 9 bases. J was trimmed by 3 bases and V by 6 bases; bases with no gene match: 5. The CDR3 length is 14 residues. Germline CDR1 KGHSH, CDR2 LQKENI. Filled out from reference TRBV18 and TRBJ1-2, the complete variable domain reads NAGVMQNPRHLVRRRGQEARLRCSPMKGHSHVYWYRQLPEEGLKFMVYLQKENIIDESGMPKERFSAEFPKEGPSILRIQQVVRGDSAAYFCASSYDRGDYGYTFGSGTRLTVV.

The gene calls are TRBV6-1 and TRBJ2-7; 10 bases agree with TRBD1. Germline V gene lookup returns CDR1 MNHNS and CDR2 SASEGT. V gave up 4 bases and J gave up 6 bases; unmatched junction bases: 9. The CDR3 spans 15 residues. The CDR3 DNA reads TGTGCCAGCAGTGCACAACCCGGGACAGGGGTCGAGCAGTACTTC. This codes for CASSAQPGTGVEQYF.

The chain employs TRBV6-1 and TRBJ1-5; TRBD1 matches 8 bases. Trimming at V came to 4 bases and at J to 6 bases, leaving 5 bases not matched to a gene. Per germline, CDR1 MNHNS and CDR2 SASEGT. The CDR3 sequence is 14 residues long. The CDR3 DNA sequence: TGTGCCAGCAGTGGTGACAGGGGAGGTCAGCCCCAGCATTTT. Encoded protein: CASSGDRGGQPQHF.

The V call is TRBV7-2, the J call TRBJ2-5; 7 nucleotides agree with TRBD1. CDR1 and CDR2 (germline): SGHTA, FQGNSA. The ends lost 5 bases at V and 7 bases at J; junction bases unmatched: 13. The CDR3 has 15 amino acids. CDR3 in amino acids: CASSIRDSPAGTQYF. The CDR3 DNA reads as TGTGCCAGCAGCATAAGGGACAGCCCCGCCGGGACCCAGTACTTC.

The chain joins TRBV19 to TRBJ1-1; no definite D call. The germline CDR1 and CDR2 sequences are LNHDA and SQIVND (reference sequence). This CDR3 has 14 residues. The V gene lost 8 bases and the J gene lost 0 bases, with 13 bases spanning the gap. The CDR3 protein is CASWRAGMNTEAFF. CDR3 in DNA: TGTGCCAGTTGGCGAGCGGGCATGAACACTGAAGCTTTCTTT.

This sequence joins TRBV28 and TRBJ1-4, with D perhaps matching TRBD1 (6 bases). This CDR3 is 13 amino acids long. V was cut by 10 bases and J by 6 bases, with 15 bases left in between. Germline V gene sequence: CDR1 MDHEN, CDR2 SYDVKM. CDR3 sequence reads: CAILGQLDEKLFF. The CDR3 coding sequence is TGTGCCATCCTTGGACAGTTAGATGAAAAACTGTTTTTT.

The table lists this clone with a count of one. The chain has TRBV6-1 and TRBJ2-3; TRBD2 agrees at 10 bases. The germline V gene encodes CDR1 MNHNS and CDR2 SASEGT. The CDR3 loop spans 15 amino acids. The V gene end was trimmed by 6 bases and the J gene end by 1 base; junction bases not matched to a gene: 4. The CDR3 spells CASRTGTSGTDTQYF. The CDR3 coding sequence is TGTGCCAGCAGGACCGGGACTAGCGGCACAGATACGCAGTATTTT.

The genes are TRBV10-2 and TRBJ1-2; 8 positions agree with TRBD1. Germline assignment: CDR1 WSHSY and CDR2 SAAADI. This CDR3 has 14 amino acids. J lost 8 bases, V lost 6 bases, and 11 bases had no gene match. CDR3 sequence: CASRETGEVSGYTF. Here the CDR3 DNA reads TGCGCCAGCAGAGAGACAGGGGAAGTGAGCGGCTACACCTTC.

This sequence joins TRBV30 and TRBJ1-1, with 10 bases that match TRBD1. The germline CDR1 and CDR2 sequences are GTSNPN and SVGIG (reference sequence). Losses at the gene ends were 5 bases for V and 0 bases for J; bases not matched to a gene: 3. The CDR3 runs 14 residues. The CDR3 is CAWGQGVLNTEAFF. CDR3 in DNA: TGTGCCTGGGGACAGGGGGTATTGAACACTGAAGCTTTCTTT.

The chain joins TRBV7-9 to TRBJ1-2; 9 bases fit TRBD1. The CDR3 length is 16 residues. V gave up 4 bases and J gave up 8 bases; unmatched junction bases: 14. CDR1 is SEHNR, CDR2 FQNEAQ, per germline (reference sequence). In DNA, the CDR3 is TGTGCCAGCAGCTCGACCCGGGACAGGGACATTAGGGGCTACACCTTC. Encoded protein: CASSSTRDRDIRGYTF.

This clone came up once. The J gene is TRBJ2-7, the V gene TRBV9, with TRBD1 as a possible D gene (5 bases). V gave up 1 base and J gave up 6 bases, with 11 bases separating them. Germline assignment: CDR1 SGDLS and CDR2 YYNGEE. CDR3 length: 13 residues. The CDR3 sequence is CASSVSLQGEQYF. In DNA, the CDR3 is TGTGCCAGCAGCGTATCCCTCCAGGGCGAGCAGTACTTC.

The CDR3, as DNA: TGTGCCAGCAGGACGGCAGGCTCGGGGGCCAACGTCCTGACTTTC. Translation: CASRTAGSGANVLTF. The gene calls are TRBV6-5 and TRBJ2-6, with unresolved D. Germline CDR1 reads MNHEY; CDR2 reads SVGAGI. CDR3 size: 15 residues. Trimming removed 6 bases at V and 4 bases at J, with 13 bases between.

The chain joins TRBV5-4 to TRBJ1-1; D is uncertain. This CDR3 is 13 amino acids long. Trimming cost V 3 bases and J 2 bases, with 8 bases left between them. Germline V lookup: CDR1 SGHNT, CDR2 YYREEE (reference sequence). The CDR3 protein is CASSSTPNTEAFF. The CDR3 region has the DNA TGTGCCAGCAGCTCTACCCCAAACACTGAAGCTTTCTTT. The entire variable domain, with the rest obtained from reference TRBV5-4 and TRBJ1-1, is as follows: ETGVTQSPTHLIKTRGQQVTLRCSSQSGHNTVSWYQQALGQGPQFIFQYYREEENGRGNFPPRFSGLQFPNYSSELNVNALELDDSALYLCASSSTPNTEAFFGQGTRLTVV.

The J gene is TRBJ2-4, the V gene TRBV5-6, with 8 bases that match TRBD1. CDR1 and CDR2 from the germline V gene are SGHDT and YYEEEE. This CDR3 has 15 amino acids. Trimming took 4 bases from V and 2 from J; bases not matched to a gene: 5. The CDR3 DNA reads TGTGCCAGCAGCGGGGACAGGTCGACCAAAAACATTCAGTACTTC. Translation gives CASSGDRSTKNIQYF. The full variable domain, completed using reference TRBV5-6 and TRBJ2-4, is DAGVTQSPTHLIKTRGQQVTLRCSPKSGHDTVSWYQQALGQGPQFIFQYYEEEERQRGNFPDRFSGHQFPNYSSELNVNALLLGDSALYLCASSGDRSTKNIQYFGAGTRLSVL.

The CDR3 protein is CATSREGAGIVNTQYF. CDR3 coding DNA: TGTGCCACCAGCAGAGAGGGAGCGGGGATTGTTAATACGCAGTATTTT. This chain links TRBV15 with TRBJ2-3, with 7 nucleotides matching TRBD2. This CDR3 has 16 amino acids. The J segment lost 7 bases and the V segment lost 0 bases, leaving 10 bases of the junction unmatched. Germline V lookup: CDR1 LNHNV, CDR2 YYDKDF (reference sequence).

The rearrangement joins TRBV2 to TRBJ2-7; D is perhaps TRBD2 (5 bases). The CDR3 covers 14 residues. CDR1 SNHLY and CDR2 FYNNEI come from the germline V gene. V was cut by 4 bases and J by 6 bases, with 16 bases left in between. DNA of the CDR3: TGTGCCAGCAGTGTGAACAGAATAGGGAGCGAGCAGTACTTC. Its protein product is CASSVNRIGSEQYF.

This chain connects TRBV19 to TRBJ1-1, with D perhaps matching TRBD1 (6 bases). This CDR3 spans 15 amino acids. Trimming shortened V by 4 bases and J by 1 base, and 13 bases separated the two germline ends. Germline V CDR1 and CDR2: LNHDA, SQIVND (reference sequence). Here the CDR3 DNA reads TGTGCCAGTAGTACGTCGAACAGGGCGAACACTGAAGCTTTCTTT. Protein: CASSTSNRANTEAFF.

Only a few counts were recorded for this clone. The chain combines TRBV5-1 with TRBJ1-1, with D possibly matching TRBD1 (5 bases). Trimming took off 1 base at V and 5 bases at J, with 18 bases between the two ends. This CDR3 spans 16 amino acids. Germline V gene data show CDR1 as SGHRS and CDR2 as YFSETQ. CDR3 nucleotide sequence: TGCGCCAGCAGCTTGACGCCCAGGGAAGTAGAAACTGAAGCTTTCTTT. Residues: CASSLTPREVETEAFF. The full variable domain, rest sourced from reference TRBV5-1 and TRBJ1-1, is KAGVTQTPRYLIKTRGQQVTLSCSPISGHRSVSWYQQTPGQGLQFLFEYFSETQRNKGNFPGRFSGRQFSNSRSEMNVSTLELGDSALYLCASSLTPREVETEAFFGQGTRLTVV.

The genes are TRBV6-1 and TRBJ1-2, with D perhaps TRBD1 (6 bases). The CDR3 extends over 14 amino acids. The V end lost 7 bases, the J end lost 5 bases, and 17 bases lay between the germline ends. The germline gives CDR1 MNHNS, CDR2 SASEGT. CDR3 protein: CASTARGGWYGYTF. The CDR3 nucleotides are TGTGCCAGCACCGCGAGGGGGGGCTGGTATGGCTACACCTTC.

The J gene is TRBJ2-5, the V gene TRBV4-1; the match to TRBD2 covers 11 bases. J lost 5 bases, V lost 1 base, and 6 bases had no gene match. The CDR3 loop spans 16 amino acids. The germline CDR1 and CDR2 sequences are MGHRA and YSYEKL. The CDR3: CASSQGLLAGVETQYF. DNA for the CDR3: TGCGCCAGCAGCCAAGGTCTACTAGCGGGGGTTGAGACCCAGTACTTC.